This T cell receptor beta chain was sequenced in a study of T-cell memory formation after mild COVID-19. Study-level background: Clusters were largely donor specific.

Sample barcodes and UMIs were carried by the TCR alpha and TCR beta cDNA libraries that 5'RACE generated with constant-segment primers. TCRdb recomputed calls from the 5' RACE reads with MiXCR, one row per CDR3 protein. The table shows about 49,000 distinct CDR3 sequences, with approximately 7% occurring only once. The CDR3 runs 16 residues. Germline CDR1 is SGHAT and CDR2 is FQNNGV. V was pared by 4 bases and J by 5 bases, with 20 bases between. The TCR was taken from a man between 18 and 35 years old who had mild COVID-19 (a few samples of this study predate the infection). Cell type and time point are not known. Sequenced input: PBMCs or a T cell subset sorted from them (not recorded which). This rearrangement joins TRBV11-2 to TRBJ2-5; D is perhaps TRBD1 or TRBD2 (5 bases each). Here the CDR3 reads CASSSVYGASVETQYF. The CDR3 bases are TGTGCCAGCAGCTCGGTTTACGGGGCTAGTGTGGAGACCCAGTACTTC.